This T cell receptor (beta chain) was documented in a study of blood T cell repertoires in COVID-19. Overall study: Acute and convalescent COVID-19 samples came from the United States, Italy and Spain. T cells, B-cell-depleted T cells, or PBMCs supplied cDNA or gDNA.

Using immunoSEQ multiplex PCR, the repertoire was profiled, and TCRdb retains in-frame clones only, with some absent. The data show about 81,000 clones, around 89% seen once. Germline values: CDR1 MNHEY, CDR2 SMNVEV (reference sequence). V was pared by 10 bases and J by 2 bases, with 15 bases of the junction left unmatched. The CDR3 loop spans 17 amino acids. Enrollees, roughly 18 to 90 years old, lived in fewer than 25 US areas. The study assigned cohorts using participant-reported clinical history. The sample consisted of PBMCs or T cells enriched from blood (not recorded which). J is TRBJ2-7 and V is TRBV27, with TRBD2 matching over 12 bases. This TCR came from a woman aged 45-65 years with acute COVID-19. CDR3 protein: CATDNRTSGRRTYEQYF. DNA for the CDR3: TGTGCCACCGACAACCGTACTAGCGGGAGGAGGACCTACGAGCAGTACTTC.